These 9 T cell receptor beta chains share one sample of origin, sequenced in a study of beta chain features in type 1 diabetes. Expressed TCRB transcripts were sequenced after all isolated RNA was converted to cDNA. Sequencing used immunoSEQ multiplex PCR; TCRdb keeps in-frame clones, though not all of them. The sample shows some 360,000 clones, over 8.5% of them seen only once. Antigens of these TCRs are unknown. Study-level results: Among patients with Type 1 diabetes, TCRB CDR3s were moderately but significantly shorter in every one of the four CD4+ subsets.

The sequencing sample was made of central memory CD4+ T cells from blood. The source of these receptors is a man aged 30 to 39 with type 1 diabetes.

This clone was observed a handful of times. The V call is TRBV29-1, the J call TRBJ2-5, with no clear D. In germline, CDR1 is SQVTM, CDR2 ANQGSEA. Trimming removed 3 bases at V and 4 bases at J, with 6 bases between. CDR3 length: 11 amino acids. The CDR3 is CSVDDRETQYF. CDR3 in DNA: TGCAGCGTTGACGATCGAGAGACCCAGTACTTC.

This chain links TRBV5-1 with TRBJ2-5; D may be TRBD1 (6 bases). CDR1 and CDR2 from the germline V gene are SGHRS and YFSETQ. CDR3 length: 15 amino acids. Trimming took off 0 bases at V and 1 base at J, with 10 bases between the two ends. CDR3 DNA sequence: TGCGCCAGCAGCTTGGGCGGACAGCGCCAAGAGACCCAGTACTTC. It specifies CASSLGGQRQETQYF.

The table lists this clone with a few counts. The chain combines TRBV5-1 with TRBJ2-7, with D unresolved. The CDR3 length is 15 residues. Trimming pared 1 base from V and 8 bases from J, leaving 19 bases between. Germline V gene data show CDR1 as SGHRS and CDR2 as YFSETQ. This CDR3 reads CASSLNPHQAEQQYF. The CDR3 DNA is TGCGCCAGCAGCTTGAATCCGCACCAGGCCGAGCAGCAGTACTTC.

The rearrangement uses TRBV30 and TRBJ2-7; TRBD1 matches at 9 bases. CDR3 length: 15 amino acids. Unmatched junction bases numbered 6, after V lost 0 bases and J lost 3 bases. CDR1 is GTSNPN and CDR2 is SVGIG in the germline V gene (reference sequence). The CDR3 coding sequence is TGTGCCTGGAGTGTACTTGGGGACAGGGTCTACGAGCAGTACTTC. Translating it yields CAWSVLGDRVYEQYF.

CDR3: CAISEAVGAGANVLTF. DNA of the CDR3: TGTGCCATCAGTGAGGCGGTAGGGGCTGGGGCCAACGTCCTGACTTTC. V is TRBV10-3 and J is TRBJ2-6, with D maybe TRBD1 (5 bases). Looked up from germline, CDR1 is ENHRY and CDR2 is SYGVKD. The CDR3 spans 16 residues. Trimming stripped 2 bases from V and 2 bases from J, with 10 bases between.

The sample holds a few counts of this clone. V and J are TRBV6-6 and TRBJ2-1, with a weak D call TRBD2 (5 bases). V shed 7 bases and J shed 2 bases, with 15 bases lying between them. Germline V gives CDR1 MNHNY, CDR2 SVGAGI (reference sequence). This CDR3 has 15 residues. The CDR3 spells CASIPTGWAYNEQFF. The CDR3 DNA follows: TGTGCCAGCATTCCTACGGGGTGGGCCTACAATGAGCAGTTCTTC.

This clone was seen a handful of times. CDR3 protein: CASSLPGTRFTDTQYF. The CDR3 DNA is TGTGCCAGCAGCTTACCCGGGACTAGATTCACAGATACGCAGTATTTT. This sequence joins TRBV5-4 and TRBJ2-3; 8 bases fit TRBD2. This CDR3 contains 16 residues. V lost 2 bases and J lost 2; bases outside the gene matches: 7. CDR1 is SGHNT, CDR2 YYREEE, per germline (reference sequence).

The CDR3 region is CASSRQGGNTEAFF. In DNA form, the CDR3 reads TGCGCCAGCAGCCGACAGGGGGGGAACACTGAAGCTTTCTTT. The chain joins TRBV5-1 to TRBJ1-1; TRBD1 aligns across 9 bases. The CDR3 spans 14 residues. CDR1 and CDR2 from the germline V gene are SGHRS and YFSETQ. The V gene end was trimmed by 4 bases and the J gene end by 1 base; junction bases not matched to a gene: 2.

This clone was found many times. The chain uses TRBV15 and TRBJ2-3; D perhaps matches TRBD2 (5 bases). Germline V gene lookup returns CDR1 LNHNV and CDR2 YYDKDF (reference sequence). The CDR3 covers 13 residues. Trimming cost V 0 bases and J 7 bases, with 8 bases left between them. The CDR3 spells CATSRDRGNTQYF. The DNA for the CDR3 is TGTGCCACCAGCAGAGATCGGGGAAATACGCAGTATTTT.